This is a list of T cell receptor beta chains from one sample in a study of Ad26.COV2.S vaccination and SARS-CoV-2 variants. The table came from immunoSEQ multiplex PCR; TCRdb's copy has only in-frame clones and leaves some out. Among more than 400,000 clones listed, roughly 91% were seen once. Specimen: peripheral blood, collected in a trial of Ad26.COV2.S vaccine versus placebo. Receptors were obtained from a person between 18 and 65 years old who received the Ad26.COV2.S COVID-19 vaccine or a placebo. Both conserved end residues are part of each CDR3. Each record gives: clone size, D gene, J gene, V gene, CDR3 protein, CDR3 DNA. A D gene is named only where the DNA matches it firmly. The listing skips clone size in some rows; elsewhere it reads once, few, many or a size class.

- | - | TRBJ1-4 | TRBV15 | CATSHSTTNEKLFF | TGTGCCACCAGCCACAGCACAACTAATGAAAAACTGTTTTTT
- | - | TRBJ2-1 | TRBV4-3 | CASSQDPGYYNEQFF | TGCGCCAGCAGCCAAGATCCAGGCTACTACAATGAGCAGTTCTTC
once | - | TRBJ2-3 | TRBV5-4 | CASSRGRQGSDTQYF | TGTGCCAGCAGCAGGGGTCGGCAGGGGTCAGATACGCAGTATTTT
- | - | TRBJ2-2 | TRBV19 | CASSATGELFF | TGTGCCAGTAGTGCCACCGGGGAGCTGTTTTTT
once | TRBD2 | TRBJ2-7 | TRBV6-2/TRBV6-3 | CASSPITSAYYEQYF | TGTGCCAGCAGTCCGATTACTAGCGCCTACTACGAGCAGTACTTC
- | - | TRBJ2-4 | TRBV12-3/TRBV12-4 | CASSVLGNIQYF | TGTGCCAGCAGTGTACTTGGGAACATTCAGTACTTC
- | TRBD2 | TRBJ2-1 | TRBV7-9 | CASSLGQTSGANNEQFF | TGTGCCAGCAGCTTAGGCCAGACTAGCGGGGCAAACAATGAGCAGTTCTTC
- | - | TRBJ2-2 | TRBV5-4 | CASSLSAGAGELFF | TGTGCCAGCAGCTTGTCGGCAGGAGCCGGGGAGCTGTTTTTT
- | TRBD1 | TRBJ1-5 | TRBV12-3/TRBV12-4 | CASSRDRNQPQHF | TGTGCCAGCAGTCGGGACAGGAATCAGCCCCAGCATTTT
- | TRBD2 | TRBJ2-1 | TRBV13 | CASSLRTSGYNEQFF | TGTGCCAGCAGCCTTCGGACTAGCGGTTACAATGAGCAGTTCTTC
- | TRBD2 | TRBJ2-1 | TRBV7-8 | CASRTSGTLNEQFF | TGTGCCAGCCGAACTAGCGGGACTCTCAATGAGCAGTTCTTC
- | TRBD2 | TRBJ2-2 | TRBV7-6 | CASSLALLAGGPGGELFF | TGTGCCAGCAGCTTAGCGCTTCTAGCGGGAGGGCCCGGCGGGGAGCTGTTTTTT
- | TRBD2 | TRBJ2-5 | TRBV7-2 | CASSLDGTSGRSQYF | TGTGCCAGCAGCTTAGACGGGACTAGCGGGAGGTCCCAGTACTTC
- | - | TRBJ2-3 | TRBV4-2 | CASSRGDDDLPTDTQYF | TGTGCCAGCAGCCGCGGGGACGACGACCTTCCCACAGATACGCAGTATTTT
few | - | TRBJ1-5 | TRBV27 | CASSPRGGPFPPQHF | TGTGCCAGCAGCCCCCGGGGGGGACCCTTTCCGCCCCAGCATTTT
- | TRBD2 | TRBJ2-1 | TRBV5-1 | CASSWGLGEMQFF | TGCGCCAGCAGCTGGGGACTAGGAGAGATGCAGTTCTTC
- | TRBD2 | TRBJ2-5 | TRBV19 | CASSTRPGLAVQETQYF | TGTGCCAGTAGTACTCGACCGGGACTAGCGGTCCAAGAGACCCAGTACTTC
- | TRBD2 | TRBJ2-1 | TRBV9 | CASSVAVLPSGRAGEQFF | TGTGCCAGCAGCGTAGCGGTGCTCCCTAGCGGGAGGGCAGGTGAGCAGTTCTTC
- | - | TRBJ2-5 | TRBV5-4 | CASSFRATAKETQYF | TGTGCCAGCAGCTTTCGGGCCACAGCGAAAGAGACCCAGTACTTC
- | - | TRBJ1-1 | TRBV28 | CASRSTGRTEAFF | TGTGCCAGCAGATCTACAGGGCGCACTGAAGCTTTCTTT
once | - | TRBJ2-7 | TRBV27 | CASSFDQRGSYEQYF | TGTGCCAGCAGTTTCGATCAGAGGGGCAGTTACGAGCAGTACTTC
- | TRBD2 | TRBJ2-7 | TRBV2 | CASSEGLAGDLEQYF | TGTGCCAGCAGTGAGGGTTTAGCGGGAGATCTCGAGCAGTACTTC
- | TRBD2 | TRBJ2-1 | TRBV4-3 | CASSQEFARAGAPTYNEQFF | TGCGCCAGCAGCCAAGAGTTCGCTAGAGCGGGAGCTCCCACCTACAATGAGCAGTTCTTC
- | - | TRBJ1-5 | TRBV4-1 | CASSQGLGADNQPQHF | TGCGCCAGCAGCCAAGGGCTAGGGGCAGACAATCAGCCCCAGCATTTT
- | TRBD2 | TRBJ2-3 | TRBV2 | CASSESGVTSGTSTDTQYF | TGTGCCAGCAGTGAAAGCGGGGTAACTAGCGGGACAAGCACAGATACGCAGTATTTT
- | - | TRBJ2-2 | TRBV3-1/TRBV3-2 | CASSQDSQGVPGELFF | TGTGCCAGCAGCCAAGACTCACAGGGAGTCCCCGGGGAGCTGTTTTTT
- | - | TRBJ2-4 | TRBV21-1 | CASSKGGDEVRNIQYF | TGTGCCAGCAGCAAAGGGGGCGACGAGGTACGAAACATTCAGTACTTC
- | - | TRBJ2-7 | TRBV7-2 | CASSLTRYEQYF | TGTGCCAGCAGCTTAACCAGGTACGAGCAGTACTTC
- | - | TRBJ2-1 | TRBV12-3/TRBV12-4 | CASSPDNEQFF | TGTGCCAGCAGTCCCGACAATGAGCAGTTCTTC
- | TRBD1 | TRBJ2-2 | TRBV5-7 | CASSRGDRGPGELFF | TGTGCCAGCAGCCGGGGGGACAGGGGCCCCGGGGAGCTGTTTTTT
- | - | TRBJ2-5 | TRBV5-6 | CASSRGWARQETQYF | TGTGCCAGCAGCCGGGGGTGGGCTCGGCAAGAGACCCAGTACTTC